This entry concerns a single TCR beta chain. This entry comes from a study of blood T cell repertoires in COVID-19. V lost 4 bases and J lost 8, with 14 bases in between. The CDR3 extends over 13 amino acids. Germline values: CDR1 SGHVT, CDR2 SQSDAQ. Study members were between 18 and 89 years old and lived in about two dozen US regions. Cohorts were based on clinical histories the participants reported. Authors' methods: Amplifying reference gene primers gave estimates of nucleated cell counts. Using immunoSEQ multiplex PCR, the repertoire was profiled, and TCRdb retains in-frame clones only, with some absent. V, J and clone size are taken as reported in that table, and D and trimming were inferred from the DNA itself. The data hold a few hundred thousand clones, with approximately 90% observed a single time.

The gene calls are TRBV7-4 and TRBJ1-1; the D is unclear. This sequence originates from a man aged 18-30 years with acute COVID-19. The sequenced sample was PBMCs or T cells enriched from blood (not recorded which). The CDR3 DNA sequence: TGTGCCAGCAGCTCACCCGACACAACGGAAGCTTTCTTT. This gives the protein CASSSPDTTEAFF.